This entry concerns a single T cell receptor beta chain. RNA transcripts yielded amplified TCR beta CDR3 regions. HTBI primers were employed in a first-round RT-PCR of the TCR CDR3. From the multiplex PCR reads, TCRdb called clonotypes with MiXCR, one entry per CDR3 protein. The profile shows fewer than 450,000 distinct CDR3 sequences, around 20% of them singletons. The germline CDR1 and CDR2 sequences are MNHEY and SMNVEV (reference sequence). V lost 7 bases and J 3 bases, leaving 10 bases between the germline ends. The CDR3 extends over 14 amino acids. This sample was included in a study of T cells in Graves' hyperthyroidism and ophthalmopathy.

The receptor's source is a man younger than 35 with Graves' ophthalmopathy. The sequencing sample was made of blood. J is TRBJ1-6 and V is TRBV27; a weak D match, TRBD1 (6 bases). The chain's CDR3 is CASTATGYNSPLHF. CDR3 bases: TGTGCCAGCACCGCGACAGGCTATAATTCACCCCTCCACTTT.